This is a list of T cell receptor beta chains from one sample in a study of blood T cells in healthy people across ages. Via MiXCR, TCRdb re-called the 5' RACE reads, giving one row per CDR3 protein. In the table there are roughly 680,000 distinct CDR3 sequences, 40% to 65% of which are singletons. The sample taken for sequencing was blood. These receptor sequences come from a woman older than 75 in good health. Both conserved end residues are part of each CDR3. The D gene is left open where the match is weak. Clone size appears in some rows only: once, few, many, or a class for an expanded clone.

CDR3nt: TGCGCCAGCAGCCAAAGAACGGCTAGCGCAGCCAGCTCCTACAATGAGCAGTACTTC; CDR3aa: CASSQRTASAASSYNEQYF; d_gene: NA; abundance: few; v_gene: TRBV4-1; j_gene: TRBJ2-7
CDR3nt: TGCGCCAGCAGCTTGGATCCAGGGGGCGATCAGCCCCAGCATTTT; CDR3aa: CASSLDPGGDQPQHF; d_gene: TRBD1; abundance: few; v_gene: TRBV5-1; j_gene: TRBJ1-5
CDR3nt: TGTGCCCTCCAAAGAGAAGAGAACACCGGGGAGCTGTTTTTT; CDR3aa: CALQREENTGELFF; d_gene: NA; abundance: few; v_gene: TRBV10-3; j_gene: TRBJ2-2
CDR3nt: TGTGCCAGCAGCTTCTGGGACAGGGGGCGAGGGGAGACCCAGTACTTC; CDR3aa: CASSFWDRGRGETQYF; d_gene: TRBD1; abundance: NA; v_gene: TRBV13; j_gene: TRBJ2-5
CDR3nt: TGTGCCAGCAGTGCCGGGAACTATGGCTACACCTTC; CDR3aa: CASSAGNYGYTF; d_gene: NA; abundance: many; v_gene: TRBV2; j_gene: TRBJ1-2
CDR3nt: TGTGCCATCAGTGAGGACAGGGTCACAGATACGCAGTATTTT; CDR3aa: CAISEDRVTDTQYF; d_gene: TRBD1; abundance: NA; v_gene: TRBV10-3; j_gene: TRBJ2-3
CDR3nt: TGTGCCAGCAGCTTACAAAATGAGCAGTTCTTC; CDR3aa: CASSLQNEQFF; d_gene: NA; abundance: many; v_gene: TRBV7-9; j_gene: TRBJ2-1
CDR3nt: TGCAGTGCTAGACCCCAAGGGGGGGGCTACACCTTC; CDR3aa: CSARPQGGGYTF; d_gene: NA; abundance: few; v_gene: TRBV20-1; j_gene: TRBJ1-2
CDR3nt: TGTGCCAGCAGCACCCGGGACAGGGGAGCAGATACGCAGTATTTT; CDR3aa: CASSTRDRGADTQYF; d_gene: TRBD1; abundance: NA; v_gene: TRBV27; j_gene: TRBJ2-3
CDR3nt: TGTGCCAGCAGTGAGCAGGGGCCGTACTACGAGCAGTACTTC; CDR3aa: CASSEQGPYYEQYF; d_gene: NA; abundance: NA; v_gene: TRBV6-6; j_gene: TRBJ2-7
CDR3nt: TGCAGCGTTGAGCGAGGCGAACAGGGGGCCGCAGACACGCAGTATTTT; CDR3aa: CSVERGEQGAADTQYF; d_gene: TRBD1; abundance: once; v_gene: TRBV29-1; j_gene: TRBJ2-3
CDR3nt: TGTGCCACCCGGGGGGGCTCCTACAATGAGCAGTTCTTC; CDR3aa: CATRGGSYNEQFF; d_gene: TRBD2; abundance: NA; v_gene: TRBV2; j_gene: TRBJ2-1
CDR3nt: TGCGCCAGCAGCCAAGGTTATAAGGGGGGAAGGGACTTACACAGTGAGCAGTTCTTC; CDR3aa: CASSQGYKGGRDLHSEQFF; d_gene: NA; abundance: NA; v_gene: TRBV4-3; j_gene: TRBJ2-1
CDR3nt: TGCAGCGTTGAGATAGGCCAGGCCACTGAAGCTTTCTTT; CDR3aa: CSVEIGQATEAFF; d_gene: NA; abundance: once; v_gene: TRBV29-1; j_gene: TRBJ1-1
CDR3nt: TGTGCCAGCAGCGTAAGGGGCGGGGAGACCCAGTACTTC; CDR3aa: CASSVRGGETQYF; d_gene: NA; abundance: few; v_gene: TRBV7-2; j_gene: TRBJ2-5
CDR3nt: TGTGCCAGCAGCCCGAGGGGGACAGATTATTACGAGCAGTACTTC; CDR3aa: CASSPRGTDYYEQYF; d_gene: TRBD1; abundance: NA; v_gene: TRBV7-2; j_gene: TRBJ2-7
CDR3nt: TGTGCCAGCAGTTCCTACTATGGTCCCGGGGAGCTGTTTTTT; CDR3aa: CASSSYYGPGELFF; d_gene: NA; abundance: NA; v_gene: TRBV11-2; j_gene: TRBJ2-2
CDR3nt: TGCAGTGCTAGGACAGATTCGACCGGCTACGAGCAGTACTTC; CDR3aa: CSARTDSTGYEQYF; d_gene: NA; abundance: NA; v_gene: TRBV20-1; j_gene: TRBJ2-7
CDR3nt: TGCAGTGCTCCGACAGATAACTATGGCTACACCTTC; CDR3aa: CSAPTDNYGYTF; d_gene: NA; abundance: NA; v_gene: TRBV20-1; j_gene: TRBJ1-2
CDR3nt: TGCAGCGTTGAGGCGGTCGGGGCCAACGTCCTGACTTTC; CDR3aa: CSVEAVGANVLTF; d_gene: NA; abundance: NA; v_gene: TRBV29-1; j_gene: TRBJ2-6
CDR3nt: TGTGCCAGCAGCTTAGGGGGCAGGGGGCGAGAGCAGTTCTTC; CDR3aa: CASSLGGRGREQFF; d_gene: TRBD1; abundance: many; v_gene: TRBV11-3; j_gene: TRBJ2-1
CDR3nt: TGTGCCAGCAGGGAGGGTGTTAGCGATGAGCAGTTCTTC; CDR3aa: CASREGVSDEQFF; d_gene: NA; abundance: many; v_gene: TRBV27; j_gene: TRBJ2-1
CDR3nt: TGTGCCAGCAGTTTGGGGACGGCCTCCAATGAGCAGTTCTTC; CDR3aa: CASSLGTASNEQFF; d_gene: NA; abundance: few; v_gene: TRBV12-3/TRBV12-4; j_gene: TRBJ2-1
CDR3nt: TGTGCCAGCAGCGGGACGACAGGCCGCGGCATTCAGTACTTC; CDR3aa: CASSGTTGRGIQYF; d_gene: NA; abundance: many; v_gene: TRBV9; j_gene: TRBJ2-4
CDR3nt: TGTGCCAGCAGTACACTCCCCGGCATGCGAGACCTTTGGGTCGACAGGGCGCCTAGCGAAAAACTGTTTTTT; CDR3aa: CASSTLPGMRDLWVDRAPSEKLFF; d_gene: TRBD1; abundance: many; v_gene: TRBV6-2/TRBV6-3; j_gene: TRBJ1-4
CDR3nt: TGTGCCAGCAGCTTACGGGGCCCCTACAATGAGCAGTTCTTC; CDR3aa: CASSLRGPYNEQFF; d_gene: NA; abundance: many; v_gene: TRBV27; j_gene: TRBJ2-1
CDR3nt: TGCGCCAGCAGCTTGGACGACTCCTACGAGCAGTACTTC; CDR3aa: CASSLDDSYEQYF; d_gene: NA; abundance: many; v_gene: TRBV5-1; j_gene: TRBJ2-7
CDR3nt: TGCGCCAGCAGCCAAGAATCCCCGCTGGCCGTCGCCTACAATGAGCAGTTCTTC; CDR3aa: CASSQESPLAVAYNEQFF; d_gene: NA; abundance: many; v_gene: TRBV4-1; j_gene: TRBJ2-1
CDR3nt: TGTGCCAGCAGCTTCCTGGGGCCCATGGGGGAGCAGTACTTC; CDR3aa: CASSFLGPMGEQYF; d_gene: NA; abundance: NA; v_gene: TRBV7-3; j_gene: TRBJ2-7
CDR3nt: TGCGCCAGCAGCTTGACGGGACAGGGAAACATTCAGTACTTC; CDR3aa: CASSLTGQGNIQYF; d_gene: TRBD1; abundance: many; v_gene: TRBV5-1; j_gene: TRBJ2-4
CDR3nt: TGCGCCAGCAGCGCGACTAAAGGGGGCGGAGGGCCCCAGCATTTT; CDR3aa: CASSATKGGGGPQHF; d_gene: TRBD1; abundance: NA; v_gene: TRBV4-3; j_gene: TRBJ1-5
CDR3nt: TGCGCCAGCAGCTTTGGGACTAGCACAGATACGCAGTATTTT; CDR3aa: CASSFGTSTDTQYF; d_gene: NA; abundance: many; v_gene: TRBV5-1; j_gene: TRBJ2-3
CDR3nt: TGTGCCAGCAGTTGGCCTAGCGGGACCTCCGGGGAGCTGTTTTTT; CDR3aa: CASSWPSGTSGELFF; d_gene: TRBD2; abundance: NA; v_gene: TRBV12-3/TRBV12-4; j_gene: TRBJ2-2
CDR3nt: TGCAGTGCCAGCCTTCAAAGCGGGGGGCACTCTGGGGCCAACGTCCTGACTTTC; CDR3aa: CSASLQSGGHSGANVLTF; d_gene: TRBD2; abundance: NA; v_gene: TRBV20-1; j_gene: TRBJ2-6
CDR3nt: TGTGCCAGCAGCCAAGAGTGGGAGGGCGGGGCTTTTTCGGAGACCCAGTACTTC; CDR3aa: CASSQEWEGGAFSETQYF; d_gene: TRBD2; abundance: NA; v_gene: TRBV3-1; j_gene: TRBJ2-5
CDR3nt: TGTGCCAGCAGCGTAGAATTCCTGGTTCCCTACAATGAGCAGTTCTTC; CDR3aa: CASSVEFLVPYNEQFF; d_gene: NA; abundance: many; v_gene: TRBV9; j_gene: TRBJ2-1
CDR3nt: TGCAGCGGAACCGGGACAGGGAGTACAGATACGCAGTATTTT; CDR3aa: CSGTGTGSTDTQYF; d_gene: TRBD1; abundance: NA; v_gene: TRBV29-1; j_gene: TRBJ2-3
CDR3nt: TGTGCCAGCAGCGCAAAGACTAGCGGGGTCAACGAGCAGTACTTC; CDR3aa: CASSAKTSGVNEQYF; d_gene: TRBD2; abundance: NA; v_gene: TRBV9; j_gene: TRBJ2-7
CDR3nt: TGCAGTGCCACTGGGACAGGGGGAAGTAACGAAAAACTGTTTTTT; CDR3aa: CSATGTGGSNEKLFF; d_gene: TRBD1; abundance: NA; v_gene: TRBV20-1; j_gene: TRBJ1-4
CDR3nt: TGTGCCAGCAGCTCCCGTGGCTCCTACAATGAGCAGTTCTTC; CDR3aa: CASSSRGSYNEQFF; d_gene: NA; abundance: many; v_gene: TRBV7-3; j_gene: TRBJ2-1
CDR3nt: TGTGCCAGCAGATATGCCGGGAGCGGACGGGAAAAACTGTTTTTT; CDR3aa: CASRYAGSGREKLFF; d_gene: NA; abundance: NA; v_gene: TRBV27; j_gene: TRBJ1-4
CDR3nt: TGCAGTGCTAGAGACCCTCAGGGCCTCAAAAACATTCAGTACTTC; CDR3aa: CSARDPQGLKNIQYF; d_gene: NA; abundance: many; v_gene: TRBV20-1; j_gene: TRBJ2-4
CDR3nt: TGTGCCAGCAGCATGGCTCCGGGACGGAACACAGATACGCAGTATTTT; CDR3aa: CASSMAPGRNTDTQYF; d_gene: NA; abundance: NA; v_gene: TRBV6-6; j_gene: TRBJ2-3
CDR3nt: TGTGCCAGCAGCCAAGACAGGGTTTATGGCTACACCTTC; CDR3aa: CASSQDRVYGYTF; d_gene: TRBD1; abundance: NA; v_gene: TRBV2; j_gene: TRBJ1-2
CDR3nt: TGTGCCAGCAGTTACGGGGGTATGGACTATGGCTACACCTTC; CDR3aa: CASSYGGMDYGYTF; d_gene: NA; abundance: many; v_gene: TRBV6-5; j_gene: TRBJ1-2
CDR3nt: TGCGCCAGCAGCCAAGGTACGGTCACGGGCTACGAGCAGTACTTC; CDR3aa: CASSQGTVTGYEQYF; d_gene: NA; abundance: NA; v_gene: TRBV4-3; j_gene: TRBJ2-7
CDR3nt: TGTGCCAGCAGTTCGCGACTAGCGGGGAACTCCTACGAGCAGTACTTC; CDR3aa: CASSSRLAGNSYEQYF; d_gene: TRBD2; abundance: NA; v_gene: TRBV12-3/TRBV12-4; j_gene: TRBJ2-7
CDR3nt: TGTGCCAGCAGCAGTAACCGGGGGGGAAACACCGGGGAGCTGTTTTTT; CDR3aa: CASSSNRGGNTGELFF; d_gene: TRBD2; abundance: NA; v_gene: TRBV12-3/TRBV12-4; j_gene: TRBJ2-2
CDR3nt: TGCAGTGCTTACGACAGGCTGCAGACCCAGTACTTC; CDR3aa: CSAYDRLQTQYF; d_gene: NA; abundance: NA; v_gene: TRBV20-1; j_gene: TRBJ2-5